This T cell receptor beta chain was obtained from a study of T cell repertoires in cytomegalovirus infection. Notes on the study in general: Across the ex vivo response, the dominant clonotypes were HLA-C-restricted CMV-specific TCR beta clonotypes. Using cumulative public TCR beta family frequency, the authors identified those who carried CMV together with the relevant HLA.

MiXCR, applied by TCRdb to the reads, yields one record per CDR3 protein. The profile covers roughly 730,000 distinct CDR3 sequences, with around 30% appearing a single time and roughly 20% taken by the ten largest. This clonotype was counted many times. Its specificity is unknown. The junction and the germline gene differ at one end; a read error may be behind it. The CDR3 is 14 amino acids. The sample consisted of cultured PBMCs, taken from culture after CMV antigen stimulation. The J gene is TRBJ2-1, the V gene TRBV12-3 or TRBV12-4, with 14 positions matching TRBD2. The sequence came from a human donor in good health (CMV status not recorded). Some clones in this sample may be carry-over from other donors' samples. DNA of the CDR3: TGTGCCAGCAGTTTACGACTAGCGGGAGGGTTGGCGATCTTC. It yields the protein CASSLRLAGGLAIF.